These 6 T cell receptor beta chains were all obtained from the same sample, sequenced in a study of blood T cell repertoires in COVID-19. TCRdb keeps only in-frame clones here, not all; method: immunoSEQ multiplex PCR. This sample has 65,000 or so clones, with about four fifths found just once. The sequenced sample consisted of peripheral blood. The receptor set was obtained from a human donor in a cohort sampled during active COVID-19.

This chain connects TRBV5-4 to TRBJ1-6; TRBD1 matches at 7 bases. Germline V lookup: CDR1 SGHNT, CDR2 YYREEE (reference sequence). The CDR3 spans 14 residues. After removal of 3 bases from V and 8 bases from J, the junction contained 5 bases not matched to a gene. The CDR3 coding sequence is TGTGCCAGCAGCTGGGACAGCCTGTATTCACCCCTCCACTTT. It is translated as CASSWDSLYSPLHF.

The genes are TRBV28 and TRBJ2-1; TRBD1 might be the D (5 bases). Trimming took off 3 bases at V and 5 bases at J, with 8 bases between the two ends. The CDR3 sequence is 13 residues long. CDR1 MDHEN and CDR2 SYDVKM come from the germline V gene. The CDR3 DNA reads as TGTGCCAGCAGTTTGGACACCGACAATGAGCAGTTCTTC. As protein: CASSLDTDNEQFF.

This chain connects TRBV3-1 (or the pseudogene TRBV3-2) to TRBJ2-7; 10 bases are a match to TRBD2. Germline loops: CDR1 LGHDT, CDR2 YNNKEL (reference sequence). The CDR3 is made up of 15 amino acids. Trimming removed 1 base from V and 7 bases from J; junction bases left unmatched: 7. This CDR3 reads CASSQASSGSREQYF. In DNA, the CDR3 is TGTGCCAGCAGCCAAGCTTCTAGCGGGAGTCGGGAGCAGTACTTC.

The J gene is TRBJ1-2, the V gene TRBV6-2 or TRBV6-3; tentative D call: TRBD1 (5 bases). Germline lookup yields CDR1 MNHEY and CDR2 SVGEGT. Trimming cost V 6 bases and J 7 bases, with 15 bases left between them. The CDR3 is made up of 13 amino acids. The DNA for the CDR3 is TGTGCCAGCAGCTCCATCCGGGGGACTGGCTACACCTTC. Its protein is CASSSIRGTGYTF.

The chain recombines TRBV5-1 with TRBJ1-4; TRBD1 might be the D (5 bases). CDR3 length equals 16 residues. Germline lookup yields CDR1 SGHRS and CDR2 YFSETQ. Trimming shortened V by 1 base and J by 2 bases, and 12 bases separated the two germline ends. CDR3 sequence reads: CASSLRGDGTNEKLFF. CDR3 bases: TGCGCCAGCAGCTTGCGGGGGGACGGGACTAATGAAAAACTGTTTTTT.

The chain joins TRBV18 to TRBJ1-5, with 8 nucleotides matching TRBD1. The CDR3 consists of 14 residues. The germline CDR1 and CDR2 sequences are KGHSH and LQKENI. The V gene end was trimmed by 3 bases and the J gene end by 6 bases; junction bases not matched to a gene: 4. The CDR3 loop is CASSPGQGGQPQHF. The CDR3, as DNA: TGTGCCAGCTCACCCGGACAGGGCGGTCAGCCCCAGCATTTT.